Listed below are T cell receptor beta chains from one sample, sequenced in a study of T cell responses to AZD1222 COVID-19 vaccine. Measured with immunoSEQ multiplex PCR; TCRdb has only the in-frame clones, and not every one. In the table there are under 200,000 clones, just over 90% of which are singletons. The specimen comprised peripheral blood, sampled on day 0 of MenACWY control vaccination. The receptors were gathered from an adult in good health. Each CDR3 is given with its conserved first and last residue. A D gene is named only where the DNA matches it firmly. Clone size, where shown, is once, few, many, or a class for clones that have expanded.

J gene	D gene	clone size	V gene	CDR3 protein	CDR3 DNA
TRBJ2-1	-	-	TRBV7-9	CASSPIGIGEQFF	TGTGCCAGCAGCCCCATCGGGATCGGTGAGCAGTTCTTC
TRBJ2-3	-	few	TRBV7-9	CASSLAKGALADTQYF	TGTGCCAGCAGCTTAGCTAAAGGAGCGTTAGCCGATACGCAGTATTTT
TRBJ1-6	TRBD1	-	TRBV14	CASSLGQGTPLHF	TGTGCCAGCAGCCTGGGACAGGGAACACCCCTCCACTTT
TRBJ1-2	TRBD1	-	TRBV5-1	CASSLDRGTYGYTF	TGCGCCAGCAGCTTGGACAGGGGCACCTATGGCTACACCTTC
TRBJ1-5	-	-	TRBV24-1	CATSDAAVSNQPQHF	TGTGCCACCAGTGATGCGGCAGTTAGCAATCAGCCCCAGCATTTT
TRBJ2-7	TRBD2	-	TRBV5-1	CASSLVGGTYEQYF	TGCGCCAGCAGCTTGGTGGGGGGGACCTACGAGCAGTACTTC
TRBJ2-7	-	-	TRBV7-2	CASSPKGGPTYEQYF	TGTGCCAGCAGCCCCAAGGGGGGTCCCACCTACGAGCAGTACTTC
TRBJ1-6	-	-	TRBV9	CASSVTGLDNSPLHF	TGTGCCAGCAGCGTTACAGGGTTGGATAATTCACCCCTCCACTTT
TRBJ1-1	TRBD1	-	TRBV7-9	CASSLRDREAGNTEAFF	TGTGCCAGCAGCCTCCGGGACAGGGAAGCGGGGAACACTGAAGCTTTCTTT
TRBJ1-4	-	-	TRBV29-1	CSVDRGLGEKLFF	TGCAGCGTTGACAGGGGCTTAGGGGAAAAACTGTTTTTT
TRBJ1-1	-	-	TRBV19	CASSPRLGADTEAFF	TGTGCCAGTAGTCCACGCCTCGGGGCGGACACTGAAGCTTTCTTT
TRBJ1-4	-	-	TRBV5-6	CASSSAGGIEKLFF	TGTGCCAGCAGCTCGGCGGGAGGGATTGAAAAACTGTTTTTT
TRBJ1-1	-	-	TRBV19	CASSGGMNTEAFF	TGTGCCAGCAGTGGGGGCATGAACACTGAAGCTTTCTTT
TRBJ2-2	TRBD2	-	TRBV5-1	CASSVSGRLGTGELFF	TGCGCCAGCAGCGTTAGCGGGAGGCTTGGCACCGGGGAGCTGTTTTTT
TRBJ2-1	TRBD2	once	TRBV5-1	CASSWDTSGRAPRFF	TGCGCCAGCAGCTGGGATACTAGCGGGAGGGCCCCACGGTTCTTC
TRBJ2-7	TRBD2	-	TRBV25-1	CASSGPGLKTFYEQYF	TGTGCCAGCAGTGGGCCGGGACTAAAAACTTTCTACGAGCAGTACTTC
TRBJ2-5	-	-	TRBV10-3	CAISTGTTQETQYF	TGTGCCATCAGTACCGGGACAACCCAAGAGACCCAGTACTTC
TRBJ2-1	-	-	TRBV6-4	CASSAQGDEQFF	TGTGCCAGCAGTGCCCAGGGAGATGAGCAGTTCTTC
TRBJ2-1	TRBD1	-	TRBV6-1	CASSEGLGGQGSLNRNEQFF	TGTGCCAGCAGTGAGGGGTTAGGGGGACAGGGGAGCTTGAACCGCAATGAGCAGTTCTTC
TRBJ2-1	TRBD2	-	TRBV4-2	CASSQDSASGRVGEQFF	TGTGCCAGCAGCCAAGATTCAGCTAGCGGGAGGGTAGGTGAGCAGTTCTTC
TRBJ1-6	-	-	TRBV19	CASRTGHDNSPLHF	TGTGCCAGTAGGACTGGACATGATAATTCACCCCTCCACTTT
TRBJ1-1	-	-	TRBV5-1	CASSLDRNTEAFF	TGCGCCAGCAGCCTTGACCGAAACACTGAAGCTTTCTTT
TRBJ1-2	-	-	TRBV29-1	CSVVRASGYTF	TGCAGCGTTGTGCGGGCCAGTGGCTACACCTTC
TRBJ1-3	-	-	TRBV24-1	CATRRSGNTIYF	TGTGCCACCAGGAGGTCTGGAAACACCATATATTTT
TRBJ1-2	-	-	TRBV5-5	CASSTQGVGGHYGYTF	TGTGCCAGCAGCACCCAAGGGGTGGGGGGGCACTATGGCTACACCTTC
TRBJ1-6	-	-	TRBV27	CASSSGAGQSPLHF	TGTGCCAGCAGTTCGGGGGCCGGACAATCACCCCTCCACTTT
TRBJ1-2	TRBD1	-	TRBV6-4	CASSEIRDRGNYGYTF	TGTGCCAGCAGTGAAATCCGGGACAGGGGGAACTATGGCTACACCTTC
TRBJ2-7	TRBD2	-	TRBV6-5	CASGFRTSGSYEQYF	TGTGCCAGCGGGTTTAGGACTAGCGGGTCCTACGAGCAGTACTTC
TRBJ1-1	-	-	TRBV6-5	CASSYSQGGGTEAFF	TGTGCCAGCAGTTACTCACAGGGAGGAGGCACTGAAGCTTTCTTT
TRBJ2-5	-	-	TRBV11-3	CASSLMVGHQETQYF	TGTGCCAGCAGCTTAATGGTGGGCCATCAAGAGACCCAGTACTTC
TRBJ2-7	-	-	TRBV5-4	CASSAEPADIRQQYF	TGTGCCAGCAGCGCGGAACCAGCAGACATACGACAGCAGTACTTC
TRBJ1-2	-	-	TRBV28	CASRTAGEEGVDGYTF	TGTGCCAGCAGGACGGCTGGGGAAGAGGGAGTCGATGGCTACACCTTC
TRBJ2-1	-	-	TRBV12-5	CASGLVVGGSYNEQFF	TGTGCTAGTGGTTTGGTAGTCGGCGGGTCGTACAATGAGCAGTTCTTC
TRBJ1-3	TRBD1	-	TRBV18	CASSPRQGITGNTIYF	TGTGCCAGCTCACCCCGACAGGGGATCACTGGAAACACCATATATTTT
TRBJ1-2	-	-	TRBV7-2	CASSFSEYGYTF	TGTGCCAGCAGCTTCAGTGAATATGGCTACACCTTC
TRBJ2-1	-	-	TRBV11-2	CASSYQPYNEQFF	TGTGCCAGCAGTTACCAGCCTTACAATGAGCAGTTCTTC
TRBJ2-4	TRBD2	-	TRBV2	CASRPGLAGPERKNIQYF	TGTGCCAGCAGGCCGGGACTAGCGGGACCCGAGCGTAAAAACATTCAGTACTTC
TRBJ1-5	-	-	TRBV18	CASSQQGNNQPQHF	TGTGCCAGCTCACAACAGGGTAACAATCAGCCCCAGCATTTT
TRBJ1-2	TRBD1	once	TRBV30	CAWRSNRGQGYTF	TGTGCCTGGAGATCTAACAGGGGGCAAGGCTACACCTTC
TRBJ1-1	-	-	TRBV7-3	CASSLRSSNTEAFF	TGTGCCAGCAGCTTACGGTCGTCGAACACTGAAGCTTTCTTT
TRBJ2-1	TRBD2	-	TRBV5-4	CASSSGLGPAHEQFF	TGTGCCAGCAGCTCGGGACTAGGGCCAGCCCATGAGCAGTTCTTC
TRBJ1-1	-	-	TRBV7-2	CASSLVDSPLMNTEAFF	TGTGCCAGCAGCTTAGTAGACAGCCCCCTGATGAACACTGAAGCTTTCTTT
TRBJ2-5	-	-	TRBV28	CASSPPGVQETQYF	TGTGCCAGCAGTCCCCCGGGAGTCCAAGAGACCCAGTACTTC